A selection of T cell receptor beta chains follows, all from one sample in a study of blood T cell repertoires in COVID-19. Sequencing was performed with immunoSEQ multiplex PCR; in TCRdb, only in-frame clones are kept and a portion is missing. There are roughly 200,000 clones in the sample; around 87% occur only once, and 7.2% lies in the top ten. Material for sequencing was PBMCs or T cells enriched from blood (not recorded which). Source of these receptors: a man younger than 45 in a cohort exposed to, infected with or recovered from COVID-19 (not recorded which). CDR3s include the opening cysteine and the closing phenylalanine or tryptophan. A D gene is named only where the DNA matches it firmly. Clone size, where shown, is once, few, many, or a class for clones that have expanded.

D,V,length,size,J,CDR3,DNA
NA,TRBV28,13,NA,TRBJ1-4,CASSRQANEKLFF,TGTGCCAGCAGCCGACAGGCGAATGAAAAACTGTTTTTT
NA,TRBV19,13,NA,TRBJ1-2,CASRPDGAYGYTF,TGTGCCAGTAGACCGGATGGGGCATATGGCTACACCTTC
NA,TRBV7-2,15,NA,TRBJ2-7,CASGHGDRILYEQYF,TGTGCCAGCGGCCACGGAGACCGGATTCTCTACGAGCAGTACTTC
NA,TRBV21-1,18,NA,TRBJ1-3,CASSKASPGGIWVHTIYF,TGTGCCAGCAGCAAAGCGTCCCCCGGGGGAATTTGGGTCCACACCATATATTTT
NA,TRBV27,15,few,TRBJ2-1,CASSLSLITRTGQFF,TGTGCCAGCAGTTTATCGTTAATTACAAGAACGGGGCAGTTCTTC
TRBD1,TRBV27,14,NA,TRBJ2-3,CASSLTGDGDTQYF,TGTGCCAGCAGTCTGACAGGGGATGGGGATACGCAGTATTTT
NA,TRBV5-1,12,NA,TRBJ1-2,CASSLANYGYTF,TGCGCCAGCAGCTTGGCAAACTATGGCTACACCTTC
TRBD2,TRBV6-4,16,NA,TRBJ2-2,CASSDRGLAGRWELFF,TGTGCCAGCAGTGACCGGGGACTAGCGGGACGCTGGGAGCTGTTTTTT
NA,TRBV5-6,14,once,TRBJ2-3,CASSPSEPGDTQYF,TGTGCCAGCAGTCCTAGCGAGCCAGGAGATACGCAGTATTTT
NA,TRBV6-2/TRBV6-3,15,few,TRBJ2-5,CASSYYGQSGETQYF,TGTGCCAGCAGTTACTACGGACAGTCCGGGGAGACCCAGTACTTC
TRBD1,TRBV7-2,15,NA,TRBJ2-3,CASSSGQGARDTQYF,TGTGCCAGCAGCTCTGGACAGGGGGCGCGAGATACGCAGTATTTT
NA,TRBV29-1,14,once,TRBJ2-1,CSVTFASSYNEQFF,TGCAGCGTGACTTTTGCGAGCTCCTACAATGAGCAGTTCTTC
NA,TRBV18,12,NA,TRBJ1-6,CASSLSNSPLHF,TGTGCCAGCTCACTTTCGAATTCACCCCTCCACTTT
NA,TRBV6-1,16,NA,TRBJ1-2,CASSALDSISNYGYTF,TGTGCCAGCAGTGCTTTAGACAGCATCTCTAACTATGGCTACACCTTC
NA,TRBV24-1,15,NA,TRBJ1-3,CATSDRGASGNTIYF,TGTGCCACCAGTGATCGGGGTGCCTCTGGAAACACCATATATTTT
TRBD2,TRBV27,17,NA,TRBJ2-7,CASSSSYRTSGSHEQYF,TGTGCCAGCAGTTCCTCCTACAGGACTAGCGGGAGCCACGAGCAGTACTTC
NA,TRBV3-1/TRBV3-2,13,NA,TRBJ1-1,CASSLSGNTEAFF,TGTGCCAGCAGCCTAAGCGGGAACACTGAAGCTTTCTTT
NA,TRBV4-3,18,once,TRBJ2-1,CASSQSSSTGVDGGEQFF,TGCGCCAGCAGCCAGAGCTCTTCCACGGGAGTTGATGGGGGTGAGCAGTTCTTC
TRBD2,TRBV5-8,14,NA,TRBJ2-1,CASSQTSANNEQFF,TGTGCCAGCAGCCAGACTAGCGCCAACAATGAGCAGTTCTTC
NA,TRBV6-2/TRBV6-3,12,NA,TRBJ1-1,CASSYSKLEAFF,TGTGCCAGCAGTTACTCGAAGCTTGAAGCTTTCTTT
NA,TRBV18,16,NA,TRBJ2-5,CASSRGPTTVQETQYF,TGTGCCAGCTCACGAGGGCCGACAACCGTACAAGAGACCCAGTACTTC
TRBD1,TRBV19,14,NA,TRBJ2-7,CASSMTGSTYEQYF,TGTGCCAGTAGTATGACAGGGAGCACCTACGAGCAGTACTTC
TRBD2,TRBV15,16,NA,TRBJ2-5,CATSRLGRGSPETQYF,TGTGCCACCAGCAGATTAGGGAGGGGTTCCCCAGAGACCCAGTACTTC
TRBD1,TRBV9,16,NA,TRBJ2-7,CASSVAATGGSYEQYF,TGTGCCAGCAGCGTAGCCGCGACAGGGGGCTCCTACGAGCAGTACTTC
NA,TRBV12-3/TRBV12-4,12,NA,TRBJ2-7,CASSLYSYEQYF,TGTGCCAGCAGTCTGTACTCCTACGAGCAGTACTTC
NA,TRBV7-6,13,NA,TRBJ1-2,CASSFHSNYGYTF,TGTGCCAGCAGCTTCCACAGTAACTATGGCTACACCTTC
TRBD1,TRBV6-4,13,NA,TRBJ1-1,CATRGGLNTEAFF,TGTGCCACCAGGGGGGGACTCAACACTGAAGCTTTCTTT
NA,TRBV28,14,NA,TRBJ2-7,CASSPPGQTYEQYF,TGTGCCAGCAGTCCCCCCGGACAGACCTACGAGCAGTACTTC
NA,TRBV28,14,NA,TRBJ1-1,CASSYNVGGTEAFF,TGTGCCAGCAGTTATAATGTGGGCGGGACTGAAGCTTTCTTT
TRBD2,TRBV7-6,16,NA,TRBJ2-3,CASSLLAGGSTDTQYF,TGTGCCAGCAGCTTACTGGCGGGAGGGAGCACAGATACGCAGTATTTT
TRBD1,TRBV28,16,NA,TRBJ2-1,CASSSSGTGVYNEQFF,TGTGCCAGCAGTTCATCCGGGACAGGGGTCTACAATGAGCAGTTCTTC
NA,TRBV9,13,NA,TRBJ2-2,CASNSGWTGELFF,TGTGCCAGCAACTCAGGGTGGACCGGGGAGCTGTTTTTT
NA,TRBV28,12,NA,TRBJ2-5,CASSQIVETQYF,TGTGCCAGCAGCCAAATAGTGGAGACCCAGTACTTC
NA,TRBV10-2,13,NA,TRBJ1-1,CASRNTGTLEAFF,TGCGCCAGCAGGAACACAGGGACACTGGAAGCTTTCTTT
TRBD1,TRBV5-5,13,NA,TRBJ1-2,CASSLDRAYGYTF,TGTGCCAGCAGCTTAGACAGGGCCTATGGCTACACCTTC
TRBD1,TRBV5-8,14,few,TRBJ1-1,CASSWTGGRTEAFF,TGTGCCAGCAGCTGGACAGGGGGCCGCACTGAAGCTTTCTTT
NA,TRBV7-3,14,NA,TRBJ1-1,CASSPGVRAYEAFF,TGTGCCAGCAGCCCAGGGGTACGAGCCTATGAAGCTTTCTTT
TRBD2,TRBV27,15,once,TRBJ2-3,CASNFQAGGPDTQYF,TGTGCCAGCAATTTCCAAGCGGGAGGGCCCGATACGCAGTATTTT
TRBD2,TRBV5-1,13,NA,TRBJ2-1,CASSWGLAGEEFF,TGCGCCAGCAGCTGGGGACTAGCGGGAGAAGAGTTCTTC
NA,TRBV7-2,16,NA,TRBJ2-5,CASGLSSEKKKETQYF,TGTGCCAGCGGCCTTAGTTCGGAGAAGAAAAAAGAGACCCAGTACTTC
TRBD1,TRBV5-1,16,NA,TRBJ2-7,CASSPSRTGPRYEQYF,TGCGCCAGCAGCCCATCACGGACAGGGCCCCGCTACGAGCAGTACTTC
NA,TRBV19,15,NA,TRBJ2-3,CASSPKAVSTDTQYF,TGTGCCTCTAGTCCGAAAGCGGTTAGCACAGATACGCAGTATTTT
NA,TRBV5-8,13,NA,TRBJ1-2,CASSLGRAGGYTF,TGTGCCAGCAGCTTGGGGCGGGCCGGTGGCTACACCTTC
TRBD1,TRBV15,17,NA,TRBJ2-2,CATSRATGTANTGELFF,TGTGCCACCAGCAGAGCTACCGGGACAGCGAACACCGGGGAGCTGTTTTTT
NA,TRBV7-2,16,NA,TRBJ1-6,CASSSYRLTINSPLHF,TGTGCCAGCAGCAGTTATAGACTGACGATTAATTCACCCCTCCACTTT
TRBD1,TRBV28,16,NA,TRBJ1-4,CASSISLRGRNEKLFF,TGTGCCAGCAGTATTTCGCTCAGGGGGCGGAATGAAAAACTGTTTTTT